This T cell receptor (beta chain) was retrieved from a study of blood T cells in healthy people across ages. Study-level findings and limits: Relative to aged donors, long-lived donors carried more naive CD4+ cells and displayed higher diversity.

Germline V CDR1 and CDR2: SEHNR, FQNEAQ (reference sequence). The CDR3 runs 15 residues. V lost 1 base and J 1 base, leaving 10 bases between the germline ends. With respect to this clonotype: Its antigen remains unidentified.

Next came a second PCR, run for about 6 to 12 cycles, which used a sample-barcoded 5' primer along with a J-beta primer mix. The template-switch adaptor, which had 12 random nucleotides, put a tag on each cDNA molecule. TCRdb reprocessed the 5' RACE reads with MiXCR, giving one entry per CDR3 protein. The sample includes about 680,000 distinct CDR3 sequences, about half of them seen just once. The amount of total RNA extracted per sample was at least 6 micrograms. V gene TRBV7-9 combines with J gene TRBJ2-5, with a possible D match to TRBD2 (6 bases). This receptor was identified in a woman in her sixties or seventies in good health. The sample consisted of blood. The CDR3 DNA sequence: TGTGCCAGCAGCTTAGGTTTGCGGGGCCAAGAGACCCAGTACTTC. Residues: CASSLGLRGQETQYF. Together with reference TRBV7-9 and TRBJ2-5, the CDR3 gives the full variable domain: DTGVSQNPRHKITKRGQNVTFRCDPISEHNRLYWYRQTLGQGPEFLTYFQNEAQLEKSRLLSDRFSAERPKGSFSTLEIQRTEQGDSAMYLCASSLGLRGQETQYFGPGTRLLVL.